What follows describes a single T cell receptor beta chain. Every molecule of TCR cDNA had its own unique molecular identifier. One entry per CDR3 protein, called by TCRdb with MiXCR from the 5' RACE reads. The data contain about 47,000 distinct CDR3 sequences, over 9.5% of them singletons. The time point was: blood at routine non-recurrence follow-up after resection. Whole RNA obtained from tumor, nontumor lung or frozen PBMC underwent sequencing without sorting. This sample is drawn from a study of spatial heterogeneity in lung cancer. Whole-study context: The library had UMIs, and each TCR and UMI pair averaged more than ten raw reads.

Germline CDR1 is DFQATT and CDR2 is SNEGSKA (reference sequence). The CDR3 extends over 13 amino acids. Between the trimmed V and J ends, which lost 3 bases and 0 bases, there was a span of 6 bases. The chain uses TRBV20-1 and TRBJ1-3; D gene ambiguous. The source material was PBMCs, sampled at follow-up. The TCR originated in a male donor with early-stage non-small cell lung cancer. The CDR3 sequence: CSASSDSGNTIYF. CDR3 coding DNA: TGCAGTGCTAGCTCTGACTCTGGAAACACCATATATTTT.